The 4 T cell receptor beta chains presented below share a single source sample, sequenced in a study of blood T cell repertoires in COVID-19 (TCRdb year 2020). Library preparation employed the immunoSEQ multiplex PCR assay. TCRdb took over this immuneACCESS table, retaining in-frame rearrangements with V and J assigned. Such tables are incomplete; in checked studies, under half of the missing clones stem from an unresolved V gene, and the remainder is unexplained. The sample yields roughly 250,000 clones; about 85% were counted once. Of the sample, 4% falls within the top ten clones. The source material was peripheral blood. The receptor source for this set is a man aged 60 to 75 who had recovered from COVID-19.

The chain uses TRBV19 and TRBJ2-7; perhaps TRBD1 as D (5 bases). The CDR3 extends over 14 amino acids. The germline CDR1 and CDR2 sequences are LNHDA and SQIVND (reference sequence). Trimming took off 4 bases at V and 3 bases at J, with 13 bases between the two ends. The CDR3 loop is CASSNLGQFYEQYF. CDR3 DNA sequence: TGTGCCAGTAGTAACCTAGGACAATTCTACGAGCAGTACTTC.

The chain links TRBV5-1 to TRBJ1-1; maybe TRBD1 (6 bases). V was shortened by 4 bases and J by 0 bases, with 28 bases between the two germline ends. Germline assignment: CDR1 SGHRS and CDR2 YFSETQ. The CDR3 is made up of 20 amino acids. The chain's CDR3 is CASSPEIWGRGASLNTEAFF. As DNA, the CDR3 is TGCGCCAGCAGCCCCGAAATCTGGGGGCGAGGGGCCAGCCTGAACACTGAAGCTTTCTTT.

The V and J genes are TRBV5-1 and TRBJ1-3, with D maybe TRBD1 (5 bases). The CDR3 consists of 17 residues. Per the germline V gene, CDR1 is SGHRS and CDR2 is YFSETQ. Trimming removed 4 bases at V and 2 bases at J, with 19 bases between. This chain's CDR3 is CASSIGPAGIPGNTIYF. The CDR3 nucleotides read TGCGCCAGCAGCATCGGCCCGGCAGGGATCCCTGGAAACACCATATATTTT.

This chain uses TRBV7-9 with TRBJ1-6; 7 nucleotides agree with TRBD1. From germline, CDR1 is SEHNR and CDR2 FQNEAQ (reference sequence). This CDR3 has 16 amino acids. J was trimmed by 7 bases and V by 1 base; bases with no gene match: 7. The CDR3 sequence: CASSLVQVTGNSPLHF. The CDR3 DNA is TGTGCCAGCAGCTTAGTTCAGGTGACAGGGAATTCACCCCTCCACTTT.